The text below deals with one T cell receptor beta chain. These data come from a study of T cell changes during pregnancy in multiple sclerosis. Germline assignment: CDR1 MNHNS and CDR2 SASEGT. With 11 bases removed from V and 8 bases from J, the gap between germline ends came to 13 bases. CDR3 length: 12 residues. Some clones are missing from TCRdb's copy, which holds only in-frame ones; the method was immunoSEQ multiplex PCR. The table lists 50,000 to 55,000 clones, around 90% of them singletons, with 0.5% in the top ten. This chain connects TRBV6-1 to TRBJ1-6; possibly TRBD1 for D (5 bases). The sequencing used CD4+ T cells from peripheral blood mononuclear cells, collected in the third trimester of pregnancy. This clonotype was sampled from a female donor with multiple sclerosis, enrolled in a pregnancy study. CDR3 coding DNA: TGTGCCTACCGAGGGGAGGATTCACCCCTCCACTTT. Its translation: CAYRGEDSPLHF.